This TCR beta chain was sequenced during a study of T cells after yellow fever vaccination (dated by TCRdb to between 2018 and 2021). About the full investigation: The SMART-Seq v4 Ultra Low Input RNA kit was used to prepare libraries from fractions with low cell numbers. To follow T-cell clones before and after both primary and booster YFV17D yellow fever vaccination, bulk TCR alpha and beta repertoires underwent longitudinal sequencing. Two healthy male donors made up the cohort, one aged 18 to 29 years and the other aged 30 to 40 years. Blood was drawn at multiple timepoints before and after primary and secondary immunization, with bulk PBMC replicates and cell subsets isolated. General findings and caveats noted by the study authors: Computational filtering was required because FACS-sorted repertoires could contain abundant contaminating clonotypes from the bulk population. Because the study included only a couple of donors, the extent to which the findings can be generalized is limited. A small share of clonotypes occurred in both CD4 and CD8 compartments, likely arising from convergent recombination. Most clones expanded after primary vaccination (96% of CD4 and 88% of CD8) were re-detected after the booster, suggesting that broad memory maintenance occurred. Compared with the primary T-cell response, the secondary T-cell response was faster but weaker, reaching its peak on day 5 rather than on day 15.

Synthesis of TCR cDNA relied on 5'RACE template switching, a step that introduced a universal primer site along with unique molecular identifiers. cDNA synthesis was primed from both the TCR alpha and TCR beta constant segments. Two PCR steps were used to amplify libraries, with sample barcodes and sequencing adapters being added in the second step. Libraries were sequenced on Illumina HiSeq 2500 (2x100 bp) or NovaSeq (2x150 bp). Under the source paper's analysis protocol: MIGEC handled demultiplexing of reads and collapsing into UMI consensus sequences, while MiXCR performed V(D)J alignment. Vaccine-responding clonotypes were identified with edgeR using replicate PBMC samples, with FDR below 0.01 and a log2 fold change above 5 up to day 15 being required. CD4 or CD8 identity was assigned to each bulk clonotype according to whether the clonotype was present at higher abundance in the sequenced CD4 repertoire or the sequenced CD8 repertoire. Using fastp trimming at Q25 and MiXCR clonotype assembly, TCRdb reanalyzed the public sequencing data and kept in-frame beta chains. Each record represents a unique CDR3 protein, reported with the most common genes and DNA among its rows. The V and J calls shown here were made by TCRdb, not taken from the authors' results. This sample lists some 400,000 distinct CDR3 sequences; around 6.5% were detected once. Of the sample, approximately 15% is held by the ten largest clones.

In its sample, this clonotype was seen many times. The antigen it recognizes is unknown. Base-call qualities are not available, and no considerably larger clone is one nucleotide away. The sample's treatment or condition label is to be understood as: live attenuated yellow fever vaccine strain. At every blood-draw timepoint, two biological replicates of bulk PBMCs were collected. A standard Ficoll-Paque protocol was used to isolate PBMCs from peripheral blood. TriZol was used to extract RNA from bulk PBMCs, from CD4 and CD8 fractions, and from dextramer-positive and dextramer-negative fractions. Cut back by 5 bases and 0 bases, the V and J ends lie 9 bases apart. Via the germline V gene, CDR1 is SGHNT and CDR2 YENEEA. There are 14 amino acids in the CDR3, from cysteine to phenylalanine inclusive. Just the 42-base CDR3 DNA is kept, in frame starting at base 1.

The sequencing here drew on PBMCs, taken 5 days after the yellow fever booster vaccination. The source of this sequence is a man under 40 who received the YFV17D yellow fever vaccine. The chain couples TRBV11-3 to TRBJ2-3; D gene: possibly TRBD2, on 6 matching bases. The encoded CDR3 is CASSPGLSTDTQYF. The DNA sequence is as follows: TGTGCCAGCAGCCCGGGACTTAGCACAGATACGCAGTATTTT. Reference TRBV11-3 and TRBJ2-3 genes cover what lies past the CDR3, so the full variable domain is EAGVVQSPRYKIIEKKQPVAFWCNPISGHNTLYWYLQNLGQGPELLIRYENEEAVDDSQLPKDRFSAERLKGVDSTLKIQPAELGDSAVYLCASSPGLSTDTQYFGPGTRLTVL.